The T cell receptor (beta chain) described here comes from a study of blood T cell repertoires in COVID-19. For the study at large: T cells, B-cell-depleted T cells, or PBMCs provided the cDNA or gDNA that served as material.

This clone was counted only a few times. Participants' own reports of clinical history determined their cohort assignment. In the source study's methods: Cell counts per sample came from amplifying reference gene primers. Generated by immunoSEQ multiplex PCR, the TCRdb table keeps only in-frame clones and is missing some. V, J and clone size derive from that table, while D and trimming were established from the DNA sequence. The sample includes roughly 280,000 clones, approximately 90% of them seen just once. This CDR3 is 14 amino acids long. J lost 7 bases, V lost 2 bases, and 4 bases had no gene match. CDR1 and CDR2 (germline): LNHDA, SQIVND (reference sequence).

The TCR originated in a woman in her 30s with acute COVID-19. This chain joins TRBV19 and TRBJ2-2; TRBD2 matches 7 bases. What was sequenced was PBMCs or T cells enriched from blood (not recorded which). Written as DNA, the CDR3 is TGTGCCAGTAGTATACTGACGGGAGGCGGGGAGCTGTTTTTT. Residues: CASSILTGGGELFF. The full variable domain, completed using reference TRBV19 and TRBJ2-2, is DGGITQSPKYLFRKEGQNVTLSCEQNLNHDAMYWYRQDPGQGLRLIYYSQIVNDFQKGDIAEGYSVSREKKESFPLTVTSAQKNPTAFYLCASSILTGGGELFFGEGSRLTVL.